This T cell receptor beta chain originates from a study of glioma-infiltrating T cells after dendritic cell vaccination. About the research overall: Monocyte-derived dendritic cells, cultured less than 8 days with IL-4 and GM-CSF, were pulsed with autologous tumor lysate.

Germline loops: CDR1 MNHEY, CDR2 SVGAGI. The CDR3 covers 15 residues. Between the trimmed V and J ends, which lost 6 bases and 4 bases, there was a span of 17 bases. General observations from the study: Higher TCR clonality did not directly relate to longer survival.

Amplification used 60 V beta primers and 13 J beta primers. Sequenced by immunoSEQ multiplex PCR; TCRdb stores in-frame clones only, minus some. The profile shows over 90,000 clones, about 83% of them singletons. A remark on this clone: Its target is unknown.

The chain couples TRBV6-5 to TRBJ2-3; tentative D call: TRBD2 (7 bases). This TCR derives from a human donor with glioblastoma. The specimen was blood, collected before dendritic cell vaccination. The CDR3 DNA reads TGTGCCAGCAGGCCTCGGGGGGCGCCGGCAGATACGCAGTATTTT. This codes for CASRPRGAPADTQYF.